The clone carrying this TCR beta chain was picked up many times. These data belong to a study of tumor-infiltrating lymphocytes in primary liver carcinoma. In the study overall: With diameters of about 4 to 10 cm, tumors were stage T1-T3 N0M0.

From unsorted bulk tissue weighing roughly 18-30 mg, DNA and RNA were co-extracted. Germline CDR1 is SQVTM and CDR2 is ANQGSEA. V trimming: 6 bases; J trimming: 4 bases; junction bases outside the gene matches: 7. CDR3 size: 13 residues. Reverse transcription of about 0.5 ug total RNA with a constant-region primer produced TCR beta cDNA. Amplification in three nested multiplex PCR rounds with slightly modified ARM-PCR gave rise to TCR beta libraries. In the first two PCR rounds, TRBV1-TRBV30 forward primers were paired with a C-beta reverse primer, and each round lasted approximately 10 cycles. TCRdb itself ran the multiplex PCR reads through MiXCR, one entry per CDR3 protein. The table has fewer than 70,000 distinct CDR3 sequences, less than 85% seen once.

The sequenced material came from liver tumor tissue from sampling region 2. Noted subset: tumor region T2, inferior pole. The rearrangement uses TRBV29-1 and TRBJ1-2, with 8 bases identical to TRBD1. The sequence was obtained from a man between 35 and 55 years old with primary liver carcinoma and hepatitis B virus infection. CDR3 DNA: TGCAGCGTCCGATCAGGGGGCGCCTATGGCTACACCTTC. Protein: CSVRSGGAYGYTF.